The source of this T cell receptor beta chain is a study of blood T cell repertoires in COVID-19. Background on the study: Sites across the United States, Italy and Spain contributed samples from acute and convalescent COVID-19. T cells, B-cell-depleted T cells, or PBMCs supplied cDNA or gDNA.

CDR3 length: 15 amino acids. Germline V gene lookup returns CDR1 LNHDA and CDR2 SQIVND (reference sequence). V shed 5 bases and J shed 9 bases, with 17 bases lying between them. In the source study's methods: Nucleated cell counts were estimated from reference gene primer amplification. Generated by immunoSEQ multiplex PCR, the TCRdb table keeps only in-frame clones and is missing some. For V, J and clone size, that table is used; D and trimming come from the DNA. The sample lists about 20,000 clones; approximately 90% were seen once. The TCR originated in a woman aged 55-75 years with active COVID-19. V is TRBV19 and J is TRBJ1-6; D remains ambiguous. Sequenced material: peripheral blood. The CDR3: CASSLRRGTISPLHF. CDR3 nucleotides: TGTGCCAGTAGTCTCCGACGGGGTACCATTTCACCCCTCCACTTT.